The source of this T cell receptor (beta chain) is a study of long-term antiretroviral therapy in people with HIV. Survey-level resolution applied to immunoSEQ assay v3.0. This table comes from immunoSEQ multiplex PCR, and its TCRdb copy is limited to in-frame clones, with some not included. The data hold approximately 25,000 clones, with around 80% observed a single time. Trimming removed 5 bases from V and 3 bases from J, with 14 bases in between. Germline V gene lookup returns CDR1 LGHNA and CDR2 YNFKEQ. The CDR3 sequence is 14 residues long. The sequence derives from a woman aged 40 to 49 with HIV. J is TRBJ2-7 and V is TRBV4-2; D unresolved. The sequences come from unsorted PBMCs, collected 1.2 years after starting antiretroviral therapy. The CDR3 protein is CASSLEASRYEQYF. The CDR3 coding sequence is TGTGCCAGCAGCTTAGAGGCCAGCCGCTACGAGCAGTACTTC.